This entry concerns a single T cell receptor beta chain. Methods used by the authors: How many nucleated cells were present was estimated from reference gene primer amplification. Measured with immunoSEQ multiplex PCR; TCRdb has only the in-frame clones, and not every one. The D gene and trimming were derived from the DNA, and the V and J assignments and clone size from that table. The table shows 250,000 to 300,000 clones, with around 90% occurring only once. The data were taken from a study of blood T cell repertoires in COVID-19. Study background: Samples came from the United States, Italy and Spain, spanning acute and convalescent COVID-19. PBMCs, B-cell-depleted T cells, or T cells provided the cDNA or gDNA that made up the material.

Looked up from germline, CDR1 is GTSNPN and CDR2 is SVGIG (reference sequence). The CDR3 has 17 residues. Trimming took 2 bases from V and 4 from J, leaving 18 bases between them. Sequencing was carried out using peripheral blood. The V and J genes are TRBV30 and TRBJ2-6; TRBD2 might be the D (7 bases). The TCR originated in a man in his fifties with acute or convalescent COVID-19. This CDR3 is CAWSPTLGGAGANVLTF. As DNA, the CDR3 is TGTGCCTGGAGTCCCACCCTAGGGGGGGCCGGGGCCAACGTCCTGACTTTC.